A selection of T cell receptor beta chains follows, all from one sample in a study of prognosis after radiotherapy for stage I lung cancer. TCRdb called the multiplex PCR reads again in MiXCR, with one record for every CDR3 protein. The sample has about 27,000 distinct CDR3 sequences, about 32% seen once; the top ten hold 35%. Sequenced here: PBMCs, sampled before or after stereotactic body radiation therapy (not recorded which). Receptors were obtained from a donor over 45 with non-small cell lung cancer. Each CDR3 is given with its conserved first and last residue. The order of the fields is J gene, D gene, clone size, V gene, CDR3 protein, CDR3 DNA. A D gene is named only where the DNA matches it firmly. Not all rows give a size; the values are once, few, many and, for expanded clones, a class.

j_call: TRBJ2-7
d_call: TRBD2
clone_size: many
v_call: TRBV20-1
cdr3_aa: CSARVTSGTPSYEQYF
cdr3_nt: TGCAGTGCTAGAGTGACTAGCGGGACCCCATCCTACGAGCAGTACTTC

j_call: TRBJ2-3
d_call: NA
clone_size: many
v_call: TRBV30
cdr3_aa: CAWSLLRAATDTQYF
cdr3_nt: TGTGCCTGGAGCCTTCTCCGGGCAGCCACAGATACGCAGTATTTT

j_call: TRBJ2-7
d_call: NA
clone_size: NA
v_call: TRBV20-1
cdr3_aa: CSAAKGVEQYF
cdr3_nt: TGCAGTGCCGCTAAGGGGGTCGAGCAGTACTTC

j_call: TRBJ2-7
d_call: TRBD2
clone_size: NA
v_call: TRBV7-8
cdr3_aa: CASSFPLAGGFGEQYF
cdr3_nt: TGTGCCAGCAGCTTCCCGCTAGCGGGGGGGTTTGGAGAGCAGTACTTC

j_call: TRBJ2-2
d_call: NA
clone_size: few
v_call: TRBV6-5
cdr3_aa: CASSYSYTGAGELFF
cdr3_nt: TGTGCCAGCAGTTACTCGTATACGGGAGCTGGGGAGCTGTTTTTT

j_call: TRBJ1-2
d_call: NA
clone_size: once
v_call: TRBV10-2
cdr3_aa: CPSMGTGGYGYTF
cdr3_nt: TGCCCCAGCATGGGGACGGGAGGCTATGGCTACACCTTC

j_call: TRBJ2-5
d_call: TRBD1
clone_size: many
v_call: TRBV7-9
cdr3_aa: CASSPSRADRGRTETQYF
cdr3_nt: TGTGCCAGCAGCCCCAGTCGGGCGGACAGGGGGCGTACAGAGACCCAGTACTTC

j_call: TRBJ2-5
d_call: NA
clone_size: many
v_call: TRBV4-2
cdr3_aa: CASSQDRERSF
cdr3_nt: TGTGCCAGCAGCCAAGATAGGGAGAGAAGCTTC

j_call: TRBJ1-5
d_call: NA
clone_size: NA
v_call: TRBV27
cdr3_aa: CASSLRSRGAQHF
cdr3_nt: TGTGCCAGCAGTTTGCGCTCCAGAGGGGCCCAGCATTTT

j_call: TRBJ1-1
d_call: TRBD1
clone_size: NA
v_call: TRBV5-1
cdr3_aa: CASSLEGTGGNTEAFF
cdr3_nt: TGCGCCAGCAGCTTGGAAGGGACAGGGGGGAACACTGAAGCTTTCTTT

j_call: TRBJ2-5
d_call: NA
clone_size: many
v_call: TRBV6-1
cdr3_aa: CASSPATRAVQEIQYF
cdr3_nt: TGTGCCAGCAGTCCCGCAACCCGGGCAGTACAAGAGATCCAGTACTTC

j_call: TRBJ1-1
d_call: NA
clone_size: few
v_call: TRBV6-4
cdr3_aa: CASRPIGVNTEAFF
cdr3_nt: TGTGCCAGCAGGCCTATAGGGGTGAACACTGAAGCTTTCTTT

j_call: TRBJ2-2
d_call: TRBD1
clone_size: NA
v_call: TRBV27
cdr3_aa: CASSLRSHGQGEEAGELFF
cdr3_nt: TGTGCCAGCAGTTTAAGATCCCACGGACAGGGGGAGGAAGCCGGGGAGCTGTTTTTT

j_call: TRBJ1-2
d_call: NA
clone_size: NA
v_call: TRBV6-1
cdr3_aa: CASSENRINYGYTF
cdr3_nt: TGTGCCAGCAGTGAAAACAGGATTAACTATGGCTACACCTTC

j_call: TRBJ1-6
d_call: NA
clone_size: many
v_call: TRBV28
cdr3_aa: CASRSGDDSPLHF
cdr3_nt: TGTGCCAGCAGGTCAGGGGATGATTCACCCCTCCACTTT

j_call: TRBJ2-4
d_call: NA
clone_size: many
v_call: TRBV7-3
cdr3_aa: CASSLNPDPELAKNIQYF
cdr3_nt: TGTGCCAGCAGCTTAAACCCGGACCCGGAGCTAGCCAAAAACATTCAGTACTTC

j_call: TRBJ2-6
d_call: NA
clone_size: many
v_call: TRBV29-1
cdr3_aa: CSVETDSGANVLTF
cdr3_nt: TGCAGCGTCGAAACAGACTCTGGGGCCAACGTCCTGACTTTC